The source of this T cell receptor (beta chain) is a study of blood T cells in healthy people across ages. Comment on this clonotype: The antigen remains undetermined.

Notes on the study in general: Roughly linear age-related decline in beta diversity appeared, significant by age 40. The unknown donor CMV status may have confounded expanded clonotype changes. One million T cells yielded diversity estimates that were considered underestimates.

PCR was performed a second time for roughly 7 to 12 cycles using a sample-barcoded 5' primer and a J-beta primer mix. Tags on each cDNA molecule came from a template-switch adaptor with 12 random nucleotides. TCRdb recomputed calls from the 5' RACE reads with MiXCR, one row per CDR3 protein. The repertoire includes around 870,000 distinct CDR3 sequences, around 30% of them detected once, and around a sixth sits in the top ten. The sequenced material came from blood. The source of this sequence is a woman of 80 years or more in good health.

CDR3 loop: CASSHPGSRANSPLHF. DNA of the CDR3: TGTGCCAGCAGCCATCCGGGATCCCGAGCTAATTCACCCCTCCACTTT. The chain is built from TRBV5-5 and TRBJ1-6, with D unclear. Germline V gene lookup returns CDR1 SGHKS and CDR2 YYEKEE (reference sequence). With 4 bases removed from V and 6 bases from J, the gap between germline ends came to 17 bases. The CDR3 spans 16 residues.